The clone carrying this T cell receptor beta chain was picked up many times. Germline trimming cut 2 bases from V and 2 bases from J; bases unmatched to any gene: 4. CDR1 and CDR2 from the germline V gene are MNHEY and SMNVEV (reference sequence). This CDR3 comprises 15 residues. This sample stems from a study of regulatory T cells in long-lasting Graves disease. TCR beta libraries were built with iRepertoire HTBI primers and Arm-PCR of CDR3 regions. TCRdb ran MiXCR on the multiplex PCR reads and lists one entry per CDR3 protein. The sample comprises roughly 490,000 distinct CDR3 sequences, 20% to 25% of which are singletons, and under 15% rests with the top ten. This sample's time point: persistent/refractory GD, antithyroid drugs over 5 years with positive TRAb. PBMC-derived RNA was used for the TCR library.

The receptor was derived from a female donor with Graves disease. The V and J genes are TRBV27 and TRBJ1-1, with 8 bases that match TRBD1. The specimen was peripheral blood mononuclear cells (PBMCs), collected when the disease was refractory, from a patient treated with antithyroid drugs. For the CDR3, the DNA is TGTGCCAGCAGTTTAATCAGGGGGCATAACACTGAAGCTTTCTTT. This sequence encodes CASSLIRGHNTEAFF.